Sequencing of this T cell receptor beta chain was carried out in a study of T cells in Graves' hyperthyroidism and ophthalmopathy. Study conclusions and caveats: Most thyroid-expanded clonotypes above 0.001 were also found in blood.

Uncontrolled infection, other autoimmune disease, pregnancy or lactation led to exclusion. Using over 8.5 ml of fresh peripheral blood, PBMCs were prepared. The length of the CDR3 is 14 residues. The J segment lost 4 bases and the V segment lost 10 bases, leaving 12 bases of the junction unmatched. TCR beta CDR3 regions were amplified from RNA transcripts. The HTBI primer set served for first-round RT-PCR of the TCR CDR3. MiXCR, run by TCRdb on the multiplex PCR reads, gives a single entry per CDR3 protein. The top ten hold roughly an eighth of the sample, which has 620,000 or so distinct CDR3 sequences, around 15% seen once. This clonotype showed up many times. Antigen: not known.

This receptor was taken from a woman between 45 and 60 years old with Graves' ophthalmopathy. V and J are TRBV12-3 or TRBV12-4 and TRBJ1-1; 7 nucleotides match TRBD1. What was sequenced was blood. The CDR3 reads CATATGPRGTEAFF. CDR3 nucleotide sequence: TGTGCCACCGCGACAGGGCCCCGGGGCACTGAAGCTTTCTTT.